This TCR beta chain originates from a study of Graves' ophthalmopathy and Graves' hyperthyroidism. About this clonotype itself: Its specificity is unknown. With a much larger clone just one base away, this may be a read error.

Amplifying from RNA transcripts, the study obtained TCR beta CDR3 regions. First-round RT-PCR used HTBI primers; second-round multiplex PCR followed. TCRdb used MiXCR to reprocess the multiplex PCR reads, holding one entry per CDR3 protein. The data contain 650,000 to 900,000 distinct CDR3 sequences, approximately 40% of them singletons. V was clipped by 3 bases and J by 5 bases, with 11 bases between them. CDR1 SQVTM and CDR2 ANQGSEA come from the germline V gene. This CDR3 has 12 residues. With a duration under 3 months, ophthalmopathy in the donors showed moderate-to-severe activity, CAS ≥3 and NOSPECS ≥4. Findings and caveats of the study: A model of 13 signatures distinguished ophthalmopathy from stable hyperthyroidism at approximately 90% sensitivity and roughly 80% specificity. The blood repertoire also included most expanded thyroid clonotypes above 0.001 frequency. Ophthalmopathy progression was predicted by the model at 70.59% sensitivity and approximately 72% specificity.

This clonotype originated in an adult man with Graves' ophthalmopathy. The sample taken for sequencing was peripheral blood. The chain employs TRBV29-1 and TRBJ2-7; D unclear. CDR3 in amino acids: CSVEVGSNEQYF. The CDR3 nucleotides are TGCAGCGTTGAGGTCGGGTCTAACGAGCAGTACTTC.